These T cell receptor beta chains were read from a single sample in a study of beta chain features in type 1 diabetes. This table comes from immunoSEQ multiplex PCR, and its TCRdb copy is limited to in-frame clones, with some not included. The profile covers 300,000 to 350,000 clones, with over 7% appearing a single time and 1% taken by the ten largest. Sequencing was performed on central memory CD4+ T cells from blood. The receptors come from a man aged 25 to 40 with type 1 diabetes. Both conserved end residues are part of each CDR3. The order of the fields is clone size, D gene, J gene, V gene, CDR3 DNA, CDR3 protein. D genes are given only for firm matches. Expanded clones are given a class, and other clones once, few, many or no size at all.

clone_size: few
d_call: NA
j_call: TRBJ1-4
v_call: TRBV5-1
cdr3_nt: TGCGCCAGCAGTTCCCTTCCGGGGGCAGGAACTAATGAAAAACTGTTTTTT
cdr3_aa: CASSSLPGAGTNEKLFF

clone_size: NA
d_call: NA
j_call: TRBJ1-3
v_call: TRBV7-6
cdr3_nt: TGTGCCAGCAGCCCAGGACGTACCTCTGGAAACACCATATATTTT
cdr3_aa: CASSPGRTSGNTIYF

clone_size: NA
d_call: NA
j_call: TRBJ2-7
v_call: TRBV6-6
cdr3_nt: TGTGCCAGCAGTTACTTCGGCGGGGCCTACGAGCAGTACTTC
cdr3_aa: CASSYFGGAYEQYF

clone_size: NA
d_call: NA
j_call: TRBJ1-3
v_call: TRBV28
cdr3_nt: TGTGCCAGCAGTATACAGGGTTCTGGAAACACCATATATTTT
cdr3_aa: CASSIQGSGNTIYF

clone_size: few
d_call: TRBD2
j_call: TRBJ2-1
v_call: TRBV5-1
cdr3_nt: TGCGCCAGCAGCTTGGATGCTAGCGGGGAGCAGTTCTTC
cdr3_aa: CASSLDASGEQFF

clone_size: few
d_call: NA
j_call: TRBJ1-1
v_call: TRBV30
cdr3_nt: TGTGCCTGGAGTGTAGAAGGGTCTGAAGCTTTCTTT
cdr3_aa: CAWSVEGSEAFF

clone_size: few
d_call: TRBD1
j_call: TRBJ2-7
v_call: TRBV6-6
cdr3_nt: TGTGCCAGCAGTAGAAGCGGGACAGGGGTAGAGGAGCAGTACTTC
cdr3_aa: CASSRSGTGVEEQYF

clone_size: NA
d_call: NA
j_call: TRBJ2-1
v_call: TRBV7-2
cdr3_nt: TGTGCCAGCAGCTTAGCGCGGCGGAATCGACTCAATGAGCAGTTCTTC
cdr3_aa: CASSLARRNRLNEQFF

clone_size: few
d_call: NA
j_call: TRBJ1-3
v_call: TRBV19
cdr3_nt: TGTGCCAGTAGTACCCAGGGAACTGGAAACACCATATATTTT
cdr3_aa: CASSTQGTGNTIYF

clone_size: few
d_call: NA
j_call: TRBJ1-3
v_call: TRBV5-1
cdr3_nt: TGCGCCAGCAGCTTGGCCCAGGGTTCGGTTGGAAACACCATATATTTT
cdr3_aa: CASSLAQGSVGNTIYF

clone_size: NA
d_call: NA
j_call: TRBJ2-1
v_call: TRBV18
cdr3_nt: TGTGCCAGCTCACCGCTGGGAAATGAGCAGTTCTTC
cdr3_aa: CASSPLGNEQFF

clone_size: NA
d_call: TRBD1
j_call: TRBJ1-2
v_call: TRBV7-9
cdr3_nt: TGTGCCAGCAGCCTCGGGGACAGGGCGACCTATGGCTACACCTTC
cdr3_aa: CASSLGDRATYGYTF

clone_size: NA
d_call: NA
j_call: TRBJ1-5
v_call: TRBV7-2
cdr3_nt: TGTGCCAGCAGCTTGGGGCGGGTTCAACAGCCCCAGCATTTT
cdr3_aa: CASSLGRVQQPQHF

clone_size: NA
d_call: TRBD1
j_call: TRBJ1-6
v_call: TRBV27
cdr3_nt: TGTGCCAGCACCCCGGGACAGGGGCCCCTCCACTTT
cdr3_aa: CASTPGQGPLHF

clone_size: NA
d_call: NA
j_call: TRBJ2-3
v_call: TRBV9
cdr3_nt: TGTGCCAGCAGCGCAAGGACAGGGCGGGAGACAGATACGCAGTATTTT
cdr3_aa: CASSARTGRETDTQYF

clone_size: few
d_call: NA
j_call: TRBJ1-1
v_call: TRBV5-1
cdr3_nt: TGCGCCAGCAGCTTGGATAGCCAGGTAACTGAAGCTTTCTTT
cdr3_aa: CASSLDSQVTEAFF

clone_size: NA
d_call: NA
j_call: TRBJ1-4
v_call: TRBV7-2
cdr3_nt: TGTGCCAGCAGCTCGGCGGGGGGCAGCCTGTTTTTT
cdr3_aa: CASSSAGGSLFF

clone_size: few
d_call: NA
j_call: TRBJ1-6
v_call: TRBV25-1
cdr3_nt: TGTGCCAGCAGTGAATTCGCGGGGATAGGATCACCCCTCCACTTT
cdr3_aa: CASSEFAGIGSPLHF

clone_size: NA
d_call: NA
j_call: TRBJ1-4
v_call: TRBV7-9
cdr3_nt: TGTGCCAGCAGCCCTAGCGCAACTAATGAAAAACTGTTTTTT
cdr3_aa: CASSPSATNEKLFF

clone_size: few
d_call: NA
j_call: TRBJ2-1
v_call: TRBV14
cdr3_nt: TGTGCCAGCAGCCAAGATGCGTCCGGACAGTTCTTC
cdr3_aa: CASSQDASGQFF

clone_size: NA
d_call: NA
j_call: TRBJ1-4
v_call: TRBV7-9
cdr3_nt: TGTGCCAGCAGCCCACACCAGGTTCAGGAAAAACTGTTTTTT
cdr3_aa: CASSPHQVQEKLFF

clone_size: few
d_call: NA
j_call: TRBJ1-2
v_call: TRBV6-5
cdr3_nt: TGTGCCAGCAGTACCGGCCCCGGAGCTAACTATGGCTACACCTTC
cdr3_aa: CASSTGPGANYGYTF

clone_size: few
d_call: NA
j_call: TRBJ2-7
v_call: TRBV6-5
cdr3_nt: TGTGCCAGCTTAAGTTCCGACCCAGGGTCTTACGAGCAGTACTTC
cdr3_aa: CASLSSDPGSYEQYF

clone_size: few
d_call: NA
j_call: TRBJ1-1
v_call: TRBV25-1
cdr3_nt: TGTGCCAGCAGTGAACAGGGGACCGAGACTGAAGCTTTCTTT
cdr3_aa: CASSEQGTETEAFF

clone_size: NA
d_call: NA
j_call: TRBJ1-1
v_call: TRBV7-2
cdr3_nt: TGTGCCAGCAGCTTAGACCGGTTGGCTGAAGCTTTCTTT
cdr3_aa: CASSLDRLAEAFF

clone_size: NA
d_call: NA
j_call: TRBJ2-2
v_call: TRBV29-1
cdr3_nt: TGCAGCGTTGGGGGCGGGGAGCTGTTTTTT
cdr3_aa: CSVGGGELFF

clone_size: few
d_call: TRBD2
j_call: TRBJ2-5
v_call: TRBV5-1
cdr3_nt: TGCGCCAGCAGCTTGTCCGGGAGGGAAGAGACCCAGTACTTC
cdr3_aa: CASSLSGREETQYF

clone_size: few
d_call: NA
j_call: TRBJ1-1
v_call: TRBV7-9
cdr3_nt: TGTGCCAGCAGCTTAGGAGGAGGAATGAACACTGAAGCTTTCTTT
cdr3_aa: CASSLGGGMNTEAFF

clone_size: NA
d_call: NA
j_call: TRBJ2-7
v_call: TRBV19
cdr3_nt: TGTGCCAGTGGACGGAGCTCCTACGAGCAGTACTTC
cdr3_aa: CASGRSSYEQYF

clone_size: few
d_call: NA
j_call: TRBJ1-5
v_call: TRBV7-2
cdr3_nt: TGTGCCAGCAGCACCTACCGGGACACCAATCAGCCCCAGCATTTT
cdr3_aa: CASSTYRDTNQPQHF